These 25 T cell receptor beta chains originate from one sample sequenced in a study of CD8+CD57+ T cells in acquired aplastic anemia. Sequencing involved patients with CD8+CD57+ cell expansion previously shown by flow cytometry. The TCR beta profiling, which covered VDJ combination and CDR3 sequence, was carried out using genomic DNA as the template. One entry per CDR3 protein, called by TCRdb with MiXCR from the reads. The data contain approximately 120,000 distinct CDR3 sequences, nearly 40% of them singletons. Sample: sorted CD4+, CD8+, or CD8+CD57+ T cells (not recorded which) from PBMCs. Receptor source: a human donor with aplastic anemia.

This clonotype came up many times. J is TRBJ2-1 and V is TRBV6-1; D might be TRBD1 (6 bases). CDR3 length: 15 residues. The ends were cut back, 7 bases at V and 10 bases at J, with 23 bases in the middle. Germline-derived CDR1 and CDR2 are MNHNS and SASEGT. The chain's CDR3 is CASTEGRQVGREQFF. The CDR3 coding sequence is TGTGCCAGCACCGAGGGGAGACAGGTGGGAAGAGAGCAGTTCTTC.

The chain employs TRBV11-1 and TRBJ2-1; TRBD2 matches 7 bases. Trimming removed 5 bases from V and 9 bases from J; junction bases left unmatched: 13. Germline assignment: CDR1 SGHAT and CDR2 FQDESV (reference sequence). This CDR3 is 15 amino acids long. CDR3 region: CASSPSRTSRGEQFF. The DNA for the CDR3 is TGTGCCAGCAGCCCATCCCGGACTAGTAGGGGTGAGCAGTTCTTC.

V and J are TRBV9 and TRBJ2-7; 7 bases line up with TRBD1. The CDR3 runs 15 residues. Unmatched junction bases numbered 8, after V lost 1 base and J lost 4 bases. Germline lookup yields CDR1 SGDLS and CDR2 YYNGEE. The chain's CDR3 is CASSVMGQGVYEQYF. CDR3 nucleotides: TGTGCCAGCAGCGTAATGGGCCAGGGGGTATACGAGCAGTACTTC.

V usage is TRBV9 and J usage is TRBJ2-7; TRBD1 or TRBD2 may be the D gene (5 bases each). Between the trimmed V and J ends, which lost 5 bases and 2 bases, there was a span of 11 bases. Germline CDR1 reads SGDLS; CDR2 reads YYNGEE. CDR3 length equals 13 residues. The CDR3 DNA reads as TGTGCCAGCAGTGCCGGGGCAGCCTACGAGCAGTACTTC. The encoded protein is CASSAGAAYEQYF.

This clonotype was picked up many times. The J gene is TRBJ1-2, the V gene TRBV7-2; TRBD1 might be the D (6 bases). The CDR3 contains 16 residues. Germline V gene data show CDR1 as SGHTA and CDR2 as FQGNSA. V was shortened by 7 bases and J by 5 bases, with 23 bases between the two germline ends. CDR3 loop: CASTPGQDSFRYGYTF. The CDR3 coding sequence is TGTGCCAGCACCCCAGGCCAGGACAGCTTTCGGTATGGCTACACCTTC.

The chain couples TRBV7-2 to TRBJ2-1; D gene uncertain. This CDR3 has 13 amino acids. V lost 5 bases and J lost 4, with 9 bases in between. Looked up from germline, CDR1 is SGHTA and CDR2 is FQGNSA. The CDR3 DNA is TGTGCCAGCAGCAACAGTGGGTACAATGAGCAGTTCTTC. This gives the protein CASSNSGYNEQFF.

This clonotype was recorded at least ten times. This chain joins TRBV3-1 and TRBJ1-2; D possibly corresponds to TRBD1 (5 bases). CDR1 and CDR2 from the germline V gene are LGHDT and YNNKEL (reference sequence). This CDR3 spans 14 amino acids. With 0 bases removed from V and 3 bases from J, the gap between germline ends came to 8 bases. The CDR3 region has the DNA TGTGCCAGCAGCCAAGATGTGGGGCACTATGGCTACACCTTC. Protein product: CASSQDVGHYGYTF.

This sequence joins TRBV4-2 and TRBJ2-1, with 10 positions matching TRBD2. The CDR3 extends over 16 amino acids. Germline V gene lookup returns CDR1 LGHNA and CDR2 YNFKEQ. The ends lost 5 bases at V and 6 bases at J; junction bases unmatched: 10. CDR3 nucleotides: TGTGCCAGCAGCGTACAAGAAGCGGGGGGGCTCAATGAGCAGTTCTTC. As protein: CASSVQEAGGLNEQFF.

CDR3 bases: TGCAGCGTTGACAGGGGCCGAGACAATGAGCAGTTCTTC. Translation: CSVDRGRDNEQFF. V gene TRBV29-1 combines with J gene TRBJ2-1; tentatively, D is TRBD1 (6 bases). The germline V gene encodes CDR1 SQVTM and CDR2 ANQGSEA. CDR3 length: 13 amino acids. V dropped 3 bases and J dropped 5 bases, with 11 bases sitting between them.

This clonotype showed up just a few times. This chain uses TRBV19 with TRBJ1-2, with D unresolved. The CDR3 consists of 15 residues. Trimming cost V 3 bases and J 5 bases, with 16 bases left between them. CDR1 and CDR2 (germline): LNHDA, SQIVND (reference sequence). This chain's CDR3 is CASSMSPGIPYGYTF. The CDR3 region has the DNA TGTGCCAGTAGTATGTCTCCCGGGATCCCTTATGGCTACACCTTC.

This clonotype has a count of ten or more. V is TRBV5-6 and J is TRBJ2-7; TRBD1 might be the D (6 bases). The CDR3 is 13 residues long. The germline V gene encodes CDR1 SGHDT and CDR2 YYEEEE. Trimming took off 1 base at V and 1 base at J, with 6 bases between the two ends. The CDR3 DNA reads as TGTGCCAGCAGCTTGACAGGGTCCTACGAGCAGTACGTC. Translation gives CASSLTGSYEQYV.

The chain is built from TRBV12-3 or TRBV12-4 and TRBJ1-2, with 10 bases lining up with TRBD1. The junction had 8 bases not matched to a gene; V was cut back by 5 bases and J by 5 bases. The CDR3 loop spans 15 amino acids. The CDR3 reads CASSASTGGNYGYTF. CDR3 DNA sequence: TGTGCCAGCAGTGCCTCGACAGGGGGCAATTATGGCTACACCTTC.

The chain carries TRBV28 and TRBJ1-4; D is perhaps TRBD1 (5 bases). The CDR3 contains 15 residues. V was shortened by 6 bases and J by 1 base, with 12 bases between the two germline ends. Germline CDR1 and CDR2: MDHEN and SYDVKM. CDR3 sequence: CASSSTQGTNEKLFF. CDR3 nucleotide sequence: TGTGCCAGCAGCTCGACCCAGGGAACTAATGAAAAACTGTTTTTT. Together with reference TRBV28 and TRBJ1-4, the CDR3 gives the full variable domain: DVKVTQSSRYLVKRTGEKVFLECVQDMDHENMFWYRQDPGLGLRLIYFSYDVKMKEKGDIPEGYSVSREKKERFSLILESASTNQTSMYLCASSSTQGTNEKLFFGSGTQLSVL.

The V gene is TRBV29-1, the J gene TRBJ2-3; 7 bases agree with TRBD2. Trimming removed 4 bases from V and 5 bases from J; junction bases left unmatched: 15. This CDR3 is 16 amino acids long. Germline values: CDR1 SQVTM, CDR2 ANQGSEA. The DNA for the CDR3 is TGCAGCGTTGCTTCCGTTGGGGGGGGACGGGGAGATACGCAGTATTTT. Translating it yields CSVASVGGGRGDTQYF.

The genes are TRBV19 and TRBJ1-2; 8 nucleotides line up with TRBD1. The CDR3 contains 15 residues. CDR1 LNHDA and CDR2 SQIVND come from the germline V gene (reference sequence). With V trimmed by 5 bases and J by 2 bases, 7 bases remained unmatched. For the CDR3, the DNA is TGTGCCAGTAGTTTTACGACAGGGGTGAACTATGGCTACACCTTC. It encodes CASSFTTGVNYGYTF.

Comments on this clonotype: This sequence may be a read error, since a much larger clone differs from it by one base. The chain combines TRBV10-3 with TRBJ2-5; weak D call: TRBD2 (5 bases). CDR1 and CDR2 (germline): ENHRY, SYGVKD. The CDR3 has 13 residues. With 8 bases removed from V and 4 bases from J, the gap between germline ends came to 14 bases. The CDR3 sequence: CAIALRRGETQYF. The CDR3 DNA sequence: TGTGCCATCGCCCTTCGACGGGGAGAGACCCAGTACTTC.

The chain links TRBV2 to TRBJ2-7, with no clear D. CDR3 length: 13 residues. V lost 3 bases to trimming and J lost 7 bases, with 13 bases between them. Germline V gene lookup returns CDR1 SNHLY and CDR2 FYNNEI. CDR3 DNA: TGTGCCAGCAGTGATATGCACTTCCAGGAGCAGTACTTC. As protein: CASSDMHFQEQYF. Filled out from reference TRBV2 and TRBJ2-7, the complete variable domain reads EPEVTQTPSHQVTQMGQEVILRCVPISNHLYFYWYRQILGQKVEFLVSFYNNEISEKSEIFDDQFSVERPDGSNFTLKIRSTKLEDSAMYFCASSDMHFQEQYFGPGTRLTVT.

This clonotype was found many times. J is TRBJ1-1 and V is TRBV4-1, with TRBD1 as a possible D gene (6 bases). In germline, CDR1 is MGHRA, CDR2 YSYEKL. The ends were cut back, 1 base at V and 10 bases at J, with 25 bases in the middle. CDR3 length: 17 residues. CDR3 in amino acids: CASSQGQTGVYTTRAFF. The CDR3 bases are TGCGCCAGCAGCCAAGGCCAGACAGGAGTCTATACCACGCGAGCTTTCTTT.

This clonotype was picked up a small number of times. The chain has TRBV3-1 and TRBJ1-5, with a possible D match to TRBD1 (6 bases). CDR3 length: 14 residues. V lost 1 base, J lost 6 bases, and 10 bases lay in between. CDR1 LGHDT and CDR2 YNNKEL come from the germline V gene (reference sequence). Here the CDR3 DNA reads TGTGCCAGCAGCCAAGGGGCAGGGGCTCAGCCCCAGCATTTT. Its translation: CASSQGAGAQPQHF. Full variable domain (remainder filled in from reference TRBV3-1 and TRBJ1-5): DTAVSQTPKYLVTQMGNDKSIKCEQNLGHDTMYWYKQDSKKFLKIMFSYNNKELIINETVPNRFSPKSPDKAHLNLHINSLELGDSAVYFCASSQGAGAQPQHFGDGTRLSIL.

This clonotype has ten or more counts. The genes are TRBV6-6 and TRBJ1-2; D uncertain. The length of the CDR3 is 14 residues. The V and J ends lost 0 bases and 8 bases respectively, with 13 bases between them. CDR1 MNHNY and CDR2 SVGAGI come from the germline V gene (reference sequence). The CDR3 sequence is CASSYSPRSRGYTF. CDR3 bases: TGTGCCAGCAGTTACTCCCCGAGATCGCGCGGCTACACCTTC.

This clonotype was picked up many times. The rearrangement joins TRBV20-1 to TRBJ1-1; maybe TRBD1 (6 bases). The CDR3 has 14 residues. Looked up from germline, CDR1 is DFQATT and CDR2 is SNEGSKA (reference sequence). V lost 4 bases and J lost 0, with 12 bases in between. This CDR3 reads CSATDRLMNTEAFF. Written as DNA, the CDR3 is TGCAGTGCTACGGACAGACTCATGAACACTGAAGCTTTCTTT.

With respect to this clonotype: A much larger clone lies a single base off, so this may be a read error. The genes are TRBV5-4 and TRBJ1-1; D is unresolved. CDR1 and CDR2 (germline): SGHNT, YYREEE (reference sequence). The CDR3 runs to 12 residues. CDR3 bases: TGTGCCAGCGGGCACCAGAACACTGAAGCTTCCTTT. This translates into CASGHQNTEASF.

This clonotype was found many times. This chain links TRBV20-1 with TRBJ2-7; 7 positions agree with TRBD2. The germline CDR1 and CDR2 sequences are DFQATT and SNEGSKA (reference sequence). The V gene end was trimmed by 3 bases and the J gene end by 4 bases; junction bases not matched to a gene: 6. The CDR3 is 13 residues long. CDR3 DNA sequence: TGCAGTGCTAGGGAACTAGCGAGGTACGAGCAGTACTTC. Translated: CSARELARYEQYF.

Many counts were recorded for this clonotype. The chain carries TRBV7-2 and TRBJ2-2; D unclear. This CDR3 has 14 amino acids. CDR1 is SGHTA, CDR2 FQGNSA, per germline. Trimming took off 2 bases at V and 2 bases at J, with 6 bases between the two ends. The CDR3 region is CASSLQANTGELFF. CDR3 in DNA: TGTGCCAGCAGCTTACAGGCTAACACCGGGGAGCTGTTTTTT.

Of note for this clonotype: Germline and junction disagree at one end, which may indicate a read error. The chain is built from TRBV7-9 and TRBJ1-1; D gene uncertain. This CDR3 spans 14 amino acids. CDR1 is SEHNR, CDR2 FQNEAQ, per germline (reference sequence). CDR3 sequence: CTSSLIEKNTEAFF. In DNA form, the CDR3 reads TGTACCAGCAGCTTAATAGAAAAGAACACTGAGGCTTTCTTT.